These 8 T cell receptor beta chains were sequenced from one sample in a study of shared clonotypes between healthy human individuals. Clones were read by immunoSEQ multiplex PCR, and TCRdb kept only the in-frame ones, dropping some. This table holds approximately 710,000 clones, 90% found once. The sequenced material came from memory CD8+ T cells from PBMCs. Described subset: CD45RO+ cells pooled with CCR7-negative TemRA cells. The receptors derive from a man aged 18 to 35 in good health. Some clones in this sample may be carry-over from other donors' samples.

Only one count was recorded for this clone. The gene calls are TRBV4-1 and TRBJ2-5; 9 bases align to TRBD1. Germline assignment: CDR1 MGHRA and CDR2 YSYEKL. V was pared by 3 bases and J by 4 bases, with 12 bases of the junction left unmatched. CDR3 length: 17 residues. Here the CDR3 DNA reads TGCGCCAGCAGCCACCTCGTGGGGGGACAGGGACGAGAGACCCAGTACTTC. Protein sequence: CASSHLVGGQGRETQYF.

The CDR3 reads CASSSSGSSYNEQFF. CDR3 bases: TGTGCCAGCAGCAGTAGCGGGAGCTCCTACAATGAGCAGTTCTTC. This chain uses TRBV11-3 with TRBJ2-1; 9 bases agree with TRBD2. CDR3 size: 15 residues. V gave up 5 bases and J gave up 0 bases; unmatched junction bases: 2. CDR1 is SGHNT, CDR2 YENEEA, per germline.

The V and J genes are TRBV14 and TRBJ2-7; D might be TRBD1 or TRBD2, each matching 5 bases. The CDR3 has 14 residues. Germline values: CDR1 SGHDN, CDR2 FVKESK. Trimming left V 4 bases short and J 2 bases short, with 12 bases between. CDR3 sequence reads: CASSPLGGPYEQYF. The CDR3 region has the DNA TGTGCCAGCAGCCCCCTTGGGGGTCCCTACGAGCAGTACTTC.

V usage is TRBV6-6 and J usage is TRBJ2-7; the D gene is possibly TRBD2 (5 bases). The length of the CDR3 is 13 residues. The germline CDR1 and CDR2 sequences are MNHNY and SVGAGI (reference sequence). Trimming cost V 10 bases and J 2 bases, with 15 bases left between them. The CDR3 sequence is CATSWGYTYEQYF. DNA for the CDR3: TGTGCCACTAGCTGGGGTTACACCTACGAGCAGTACTTC.

The V gene is TRBV11-1, the J gene TRBJ2-7; 14 positions agree with TRBD2. This CDR3 contains 15 residues. Looked up from germline, CDR1 is SGHAT and CDR2 is FQDESV (reference sequence). V trimming: 5 bases; J trimming: 6 bases; junction bases outside the gene matches: 6. The CDR3 spells CASSLGTSGRLEQYF. CDR3 sequence (DNA): TGTGCCAGCAGCCTTGGGACTAGCGGGAGACTCGAGCAGTACTTC.

The chain joins TRBV5-4 to TRBJ1-5, with a possible D match to TRBD1 (5 bases). The CDR3 has 14 residues. Between the trimmed V and J ends, which lost 0 bases and 6 bases, there was a span of 10 bases. Germline values: CDR1 SGHNT, CDR2 YYREEE (reference sequence). CDR3 region: CASSLAGDGQPQHF. The CDR3 nucleotides read TGTGCCAGCAGCTTGGCCGGGGACGGTCAGCCCCAGCATTTT. Full variable domain (rest looked up from reference TRBV5-4 and TRBJ1-5): ETGVTQSPTHLIKTRGQQVTLRCSSQSGHNTVSWYQQALGQGPQFIFQYYREEENGRGNFPPRFSGLQFPNYSSELNVNALELDDSALYLCASSLAGDGQPQHFGDGTRLSIL.

The chain carries TRBV25-1 and TRBJ2-7; D gene uncertain. Trimming left V 2 bases short and J 6 bases short, with 2 bases between. CDR3 length: 10 amino acids. Looked up from germline, CDR1 is MGHDK and CDR2 is SYGVNS. DNA for the CDR3: TGTGCCAGCAGTGAAGTCGAGCAGTACTTC. Protein: CASSEVEQYF.

This chain joins TRBV10-3 and TRBJ2-5, with no clear D. CDR1 ENHRY and CDR2 SYGVKD come from the germline V gene. This CDR3 has 14 residues. The V gene lost 0 bases and the J gene lost 5 bases, with 10 bases spanning the gap. CDR3 bases: TGTGCCATCAGTGAGTCGAGTATGGCGGAGACCCAGTACTTC. Translation: CAISESSMAETQYF.